This TCR beta chain originates from a study of T cell repertoires in aging, cancer and after chemotherapy. Study-level information: Donors were grouped into six age bands spanning 30 or younger through 70 or older.

Germline V lookup: CDR1 SGHDT, CDR2 YYEEEE. Trimming took 1 base from V and 6 from J, leaving 18 bases between them. The CDR3 has 16 residues. Multiplex touch-down PCR with TRB-A/B primers amplified rearranged V-D-J TRB sequences. TCRdb fed the multiplex PCR reads into MiXCR, producing one record per CDR3 protein. Among some 2,000 distinct CDR3 sequences listed, more than 25% were seen once. TCR beta rearrangements were amplified from peripheral blood genomic DNA. Concerning this clonotype: Its specificity is not known.

Study-wide results and limits: Rebound thymic output was suggested by rising median generation probability during chemotherapy in each cancer cohort.

Sequencing was performed on blood. V gene TRBV5-6 combines with J gene TRBJ2-3, with D perhaps given as TRBD1 or TRBD2 (5 bases each). This TCR derives from a human donor with a solid tumor. CDR3 sequence: CASSLNGALGSDTQYF. In DNA form, the CDR3 reads TGTGCCAGCAGCTTGAACGGGGCCCTGGGATCCGATACGCAGTATTTT.